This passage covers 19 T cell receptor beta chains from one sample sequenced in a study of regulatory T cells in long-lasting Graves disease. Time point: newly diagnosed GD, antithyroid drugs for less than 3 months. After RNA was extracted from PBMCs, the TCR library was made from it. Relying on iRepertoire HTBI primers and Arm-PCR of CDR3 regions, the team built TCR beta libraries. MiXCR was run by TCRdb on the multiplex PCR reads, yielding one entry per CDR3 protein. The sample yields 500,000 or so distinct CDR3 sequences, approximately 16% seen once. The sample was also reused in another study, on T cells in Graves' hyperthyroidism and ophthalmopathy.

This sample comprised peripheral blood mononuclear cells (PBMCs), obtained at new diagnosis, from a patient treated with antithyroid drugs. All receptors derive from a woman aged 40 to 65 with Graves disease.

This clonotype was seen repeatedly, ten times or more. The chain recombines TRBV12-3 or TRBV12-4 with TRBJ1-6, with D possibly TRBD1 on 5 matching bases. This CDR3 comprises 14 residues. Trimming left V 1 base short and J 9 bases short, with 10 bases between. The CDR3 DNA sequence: TGTGCCAGCAGTTTAGTTGGGGGAACTTCACCCCTCCACTTT. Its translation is CASSLVGGTSPLHF.

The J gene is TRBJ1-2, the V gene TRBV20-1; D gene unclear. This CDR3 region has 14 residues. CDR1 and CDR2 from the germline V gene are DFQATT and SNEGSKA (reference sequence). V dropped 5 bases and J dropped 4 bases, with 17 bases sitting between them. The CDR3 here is CSADPGRVAYGYTF. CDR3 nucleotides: TGCAGTGCTGACCCCGGGAGGGTGGCCTATGGCTACACCTTC.

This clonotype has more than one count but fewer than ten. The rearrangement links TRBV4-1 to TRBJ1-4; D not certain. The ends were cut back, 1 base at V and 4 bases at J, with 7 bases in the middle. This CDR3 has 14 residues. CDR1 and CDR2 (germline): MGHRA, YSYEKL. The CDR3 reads CASSQGVFNEKLFF. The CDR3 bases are TGCGCCAGCAGCCAAGGAGTATTTAATGAAAAACTGTTTTTT.

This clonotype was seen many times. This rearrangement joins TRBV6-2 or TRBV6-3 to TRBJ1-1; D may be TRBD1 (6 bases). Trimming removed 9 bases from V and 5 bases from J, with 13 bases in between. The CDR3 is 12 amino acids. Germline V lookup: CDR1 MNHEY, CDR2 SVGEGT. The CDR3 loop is CASRRQGTEAFF. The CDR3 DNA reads TGTGCCAGTAGAAGGCAGGGGACTGAAGCTTTCTTT.

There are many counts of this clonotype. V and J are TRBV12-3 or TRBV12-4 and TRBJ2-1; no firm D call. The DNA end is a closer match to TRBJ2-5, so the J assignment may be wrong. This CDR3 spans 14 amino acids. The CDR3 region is CASSQGIGSMAQYF. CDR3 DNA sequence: TGTGCCAGCAGTCAAGGGATAGGAAGTATGGCCCAGTACTTC.

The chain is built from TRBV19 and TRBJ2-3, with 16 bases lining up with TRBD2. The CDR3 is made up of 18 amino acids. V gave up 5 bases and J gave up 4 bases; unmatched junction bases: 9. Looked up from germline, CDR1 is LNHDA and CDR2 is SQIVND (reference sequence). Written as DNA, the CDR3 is TGTGCCAGTAGTCCAGTCCCGGGACTAGCGGGGGGGCCAGATACGCAGTATTTT. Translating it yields CASSPVPGLAGGPDTQYF.

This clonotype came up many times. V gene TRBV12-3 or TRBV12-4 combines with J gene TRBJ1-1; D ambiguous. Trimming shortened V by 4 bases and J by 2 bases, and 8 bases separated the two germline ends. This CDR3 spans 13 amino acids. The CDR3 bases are TGTGCCAGCAGTTGGACCGTTAACACTGAAGCTTTCTTT. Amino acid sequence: CASSWTVNTEAFF.

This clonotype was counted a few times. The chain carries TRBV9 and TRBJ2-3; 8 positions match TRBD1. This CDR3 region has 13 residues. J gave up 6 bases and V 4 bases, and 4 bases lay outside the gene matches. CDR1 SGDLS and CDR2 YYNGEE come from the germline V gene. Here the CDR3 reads CASSKDRADTQYF. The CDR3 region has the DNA TGTGCCAGCAGCAAGGACAGGGCGGATACGCAGTATTTT. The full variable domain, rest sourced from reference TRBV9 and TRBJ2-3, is DSGVTQTPKHLITATGQRVTLRCSPRSGDLSVYWYQQSLDQGLQFLIQYYNGEERAKGNILERFSAQQFPDLHSELNLSSLELGDSALYFCASSKDRADTQYFGPGTRLTVL.

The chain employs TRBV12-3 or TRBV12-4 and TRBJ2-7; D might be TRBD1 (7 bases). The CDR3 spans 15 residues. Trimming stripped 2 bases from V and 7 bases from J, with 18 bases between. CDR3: CASSLSGGTYNEQYF. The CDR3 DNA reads TGTGCCAGCAGTTTATCAGGGGGGACCTACAATGAGCAGTACTTC.

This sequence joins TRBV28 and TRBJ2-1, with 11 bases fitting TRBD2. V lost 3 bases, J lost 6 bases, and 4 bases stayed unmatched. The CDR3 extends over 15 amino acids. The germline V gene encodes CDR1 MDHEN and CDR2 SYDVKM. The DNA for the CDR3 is TGTGCCAGCAGTTTCGGACTAGCGGGCTCCAATGAGCAGTTCTTC. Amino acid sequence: CASSFGLAGSNEQFF.

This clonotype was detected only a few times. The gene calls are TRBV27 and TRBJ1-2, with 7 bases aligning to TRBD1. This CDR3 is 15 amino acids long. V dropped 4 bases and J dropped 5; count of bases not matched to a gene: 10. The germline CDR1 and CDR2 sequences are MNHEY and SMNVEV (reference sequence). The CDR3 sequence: CASSSRQGGPYGYTF. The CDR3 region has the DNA TGTGCCAGCAGTTCGAGACAGGGAGGCCCTTATGGCTACACCTTC.

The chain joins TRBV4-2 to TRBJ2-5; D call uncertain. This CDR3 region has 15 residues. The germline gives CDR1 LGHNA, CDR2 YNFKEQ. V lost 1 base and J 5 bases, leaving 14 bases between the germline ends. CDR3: CASSQVFYNEETQYF. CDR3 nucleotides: TGTGCCAGCAGCCAAGTCTTTTACAATGAGGAGACCCAGTACTTC.

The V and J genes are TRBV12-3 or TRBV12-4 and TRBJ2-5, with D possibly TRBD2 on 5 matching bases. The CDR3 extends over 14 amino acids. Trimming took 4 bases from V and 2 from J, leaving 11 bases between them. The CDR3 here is CASSWMEDQETQYF. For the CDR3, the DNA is TGTGCCAGCAGTTGGATGGAGGATCAAGAGACCCAGTACTTC.

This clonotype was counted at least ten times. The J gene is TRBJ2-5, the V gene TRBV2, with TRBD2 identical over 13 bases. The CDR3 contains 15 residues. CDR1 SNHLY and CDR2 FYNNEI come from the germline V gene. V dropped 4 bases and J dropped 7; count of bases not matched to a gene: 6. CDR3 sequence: CASSGGTSGAGTQYF. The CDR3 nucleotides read TGTGCCAGCAGTGGGGGGACTAGCGGGGCCGGGACCCAGTACTTC.

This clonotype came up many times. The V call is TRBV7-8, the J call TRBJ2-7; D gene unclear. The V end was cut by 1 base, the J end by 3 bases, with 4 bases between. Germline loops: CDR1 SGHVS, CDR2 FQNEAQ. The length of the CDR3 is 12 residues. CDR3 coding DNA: TGTGCCAGCAGCTTAGAAGTCTACGAGCAGTACTTC. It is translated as CASSLEVYEQYF.

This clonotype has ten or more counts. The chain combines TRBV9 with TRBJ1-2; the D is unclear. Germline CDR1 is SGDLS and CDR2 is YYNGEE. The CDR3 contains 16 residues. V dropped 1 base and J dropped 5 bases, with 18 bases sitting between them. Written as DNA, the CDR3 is TGTGCCAGCAGCGTATCCCCGTCCTCCTTGGGGTATGGCTACACCTTC. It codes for CASSVSPSSLGYGYTF.

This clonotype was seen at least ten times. The CDR3: CASGGGGDNAEAFF. CDR3 DNA sequence: TGTGCCAGCGGGGGGGGAGGGGATAACGCTGAAGCTTTCTTT. J is TRBJ1-1 and V is TRBV28; D may be TRBD1 (5 bases). The ends were cut back, 8 bases at V and 6 bases at J, with 19 bases in the middle. This CDR3 is 14 amino acids long. Germline values: CDR1 MDHEN, CDR2 SYDVKM.

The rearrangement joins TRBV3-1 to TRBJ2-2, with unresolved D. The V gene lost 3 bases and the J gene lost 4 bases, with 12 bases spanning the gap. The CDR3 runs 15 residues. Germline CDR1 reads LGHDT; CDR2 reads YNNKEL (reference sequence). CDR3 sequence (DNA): TGTGCCAGCAGCCAGAAAACCCTGGGCACCGGGGAGCTGTTTTTT. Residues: CASSQKTLGTGELFF.

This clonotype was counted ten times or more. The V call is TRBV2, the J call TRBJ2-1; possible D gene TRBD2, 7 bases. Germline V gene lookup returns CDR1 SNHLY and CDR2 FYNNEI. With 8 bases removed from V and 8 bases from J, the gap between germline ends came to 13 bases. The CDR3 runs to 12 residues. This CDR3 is CASGAGADEQFF. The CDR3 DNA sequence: TGTGCCAGCGGGGCGGGGGCGGATGAGCAGTTCTTC.